The 29 T cell receptor beta chains in this list originate from one sample, sequenced in a study of CD8+CD57+ T cells in acquired aplastic anemia. All sequencing subjects had displayed CD8+CD57+ cell expansion on flow cytometry. The template for TCR beta VDJ and CDR3 sequence profiling was genomic DNA. TCRdb ran MiXCR on the reads and lists one entry per CDR3 protein. The repertoire includes 200,000 to 250,000 distinct CDR3 sequences, almost 50% of them detected once, and just under 20% sits in the top ten. The source material was sorted CD4+, CD8+, or CD8+CD57+ T cells (not recorded which) from PBMCs. These receptors originate from a human donor with aplastic anemia.

This clonotype came up many times. The rearrangement links TRBV20-1 to TRBJ1-2, with a possible D match to TRBD1 (5 bases). The germline gives CDR1 DFQATT, CDR2 SNEGSKA (reference sequence). V lost 1 base and J 2 bases, leaving 11 bases between the germline ends. This CDR3 comprises 14 residues. CDR3 amino acids: CSARADKLNYGYTF. Here the CDR3 DNA reads TGCAGTGCTAGAGCGGACAAGTTGAACTATGGCTACACCTTC.

CDR3 sequence reads: CASSSLPGQGNSPLHF. The DNA for the CDR3 is TGTGCCAGCAGTTCCCTCCCGGGACAGGGTAATTCACCCCTCCACTTT. The J gene is TRBJ1-6, the V gene TRBV6-5, with TRBD1 identical over 9 bases. V trimming: 4 bases; J trimming: 6 bases; junction bases outside the gene matches: 7. Germline CDR1 reads MNHEY; CDR2 reads SVGAGI. CDR3 length: 16 amino acids.

This chain links TRBV28 with TRBJ1-1, with TRBD1 as a possible D gene (5 bases). The V gene's germline CDR1 is MDHEN and CDR2 SYDVKM. CDR3 length: 14 amino acids. V was cut by 9 bases and J by 0 bases, with 14 bases left in between. CDR3 protein: CASGPHRLNTEAFF. For the CDR3, the DNA is TGTGCCAGTGGACCCCACAGGCTGAACACTGAAGCTTTCTTT.

This clonotype was seen many times. CDR3 residues: CASSYGRGGNQPQHF. The CDR3 nucleotides read TGTGCCAGCAGTTACGGCAGGGGGGGAAATCAGCCCCAGCATTTT. This chain links TRBV6-5 with TRBJ1-5, with TRBD1 matching over 7 bases. CDR3 length: 15 amino acids. Germline loops: CDR1 MNHEY, CDR2 SVGAGI. V dropped 2 bases and J dropped 4; count of bases not matched to a gene: 5.

This clonotype came up once. The chain is built from TRBV10-3 and TRBJ1-2, with TRBD1 identical over 7 bases. Germline V gene data show CDR1 as ENHRY and CDR2 as SYGVKD. The CDR3 sequence is 15 residues long. The V segment lost 10 bases and the J segment 4 bases; nucleotides outside the gene matches: 15. CDR3 residues: CASSPADRLVYGYTF. The CDR3 nucleotides read TGTGCCAGCAGCCCTGCGGACAGGTTGGTCTATGGCTACACCTTC.

A note on this clonotype: The junction does not match germline at one end; this may be a read error. The gene calls are TRBV7-2 and TRBJ1-1; D is perhaps TRBD1 (6 bases). This CDR3 region has 13 residues. From germline, CDR1 is SGHTA and CDR2 FQGNSA. CDR3 nucleotides: TGTGCCAGCAGCTTAGGTCAGGGGCCTGAAGCTTCCTTT. Translated: CASSLGQGPEASF.

In DNA form, the CDR3 reads TGTGCCAGCACTCGGTTAGGGGCGGTTTCCGCAACTAATGAAAAACTGTTTTTT. This translates into CASTRLGAVSATNEKLFF. This rearrangement joins TRBV6-5 to TRBJ1-4; possible D gene TRBD1, 5 bases. The CDR3 is 18 residues long. Between the trimmed V and J ends, which lost 7 bases and 0 bases, there was a span of 21 bases. Germline loops: CDR1 MNHEY, CDR2 SVGAGI.

This clonotype was found many times. The J gene is TRBJ2-1, the V gene TRBV12-3 or TRBV12-4; 9 positions match TRBD1. This CDR3 has 15 residues. The trim removed 6 bases at V and 7 bases at J, leaving 10 bases unmatched. The chain's CDR3 is CASRPGTGSGNEQFF. The CDR3 DNA reads as TGTGCCAGCAGACCCGGGACAGGGAGCGGAAATGAGCAGTTCTTC.

This clonotype was seen many times. The J gene is TRBJ1-3, the V gene TRBV12-3 or TRBV12-4, with D perhaps TRBD1 (5 bases). This CDR3 is 14 amino acids long. Trimming shortened V by 5 bases and J by 0 bases, and 8 bases separated the two germline ends. For the CDR3, the DNA is TGTGCCAGCAGTCACAGGTTCTCTGGAAACACCATATATTTT. Residues: CASSHRFSGNTIYF.

Comment on this clonotype: Possible read error: a much larger clone is one base away. This sequence joins TRBV19 and TRBJ2-7; D might be TRBD1 or TRBD2, each matching 6 bases. CDR3 length: 13 residues. The germline gives CDR1 LNHDA, CDR2 SQIVND (reference sequence). The CDR3 region is CASQSGGSHEQYF. CDR3 nucleotides: TGTGCCAGTCAATCCGGGGGCTCCCACGAGCAGTACTTC.

V and J are TRBV15 and TRBJ2-7; D not certain. The germline V gene encodes CDR1 LNHNV and CDR2 YYDKDF (reference sequence). V was clipped by 0 bases and J by 3 bases, with 6 bases between them. The CDR3 extends over 13 amino acids. In DNA, the CDR3 is TGTGCCACCAGCAGAGATTCCGGCTACGAGCAGTACTTC. Translated, it gives CATSRDSGYEQYF.

This chain uses TRBV20-1 with TRBJ1-6; D gene ambiguous. From germline, CDR1 is DFQATT and CDR2 SNEGSKA (reference sequence). CDR3 length: 12 residues. Trimming stripped 6 bases from V and 13 bases from J, with 16 bases between. The CDR3 region has the DNA TGCAGTGCAAGGAAAAGTGGTTATCCCCTCCACTTT. Its protein is CSARKSGYPLHF.

The chain uses TRBV10-3 and TRBJ2-3; 10 bases align to TRBD2. The ends lost 3 bases at V and 9 bases at J; junction bases unmatched: 3. Germline V gene sequence: CDR1 ENHRY, CDR2 SYGVKD. The CDR3 runs to 13 residues. The CDR3 DNA follows: TGTGCCATCAGTGACTCTAGCGGGGGAACGCAGTATTTT. Protein sequence: CAISDSSGGTQYF.

The V and J genes are TRBV24-1 and TRBJ2-1; 7 positions match TRBD2. V lost 3 bases, J lost 9 bases, and 4 bases stayed unmatched. The CDR3 consists of 13 residues. The germline V gene encodes CDR1 KGHDR and CDR2 SFDVKD. The CDR3 nucleotides are TGTGCCACCAGTGATAATGCGGGGGTTGAGCAGTTCTTC. Translated, it gives CATSDNAGVEQFF.

V gene TRBV5-1 combines with J gene TRBJ2-2; the match to TRBD1 covers 12 bases. The CDR3 is made up of 16 amino acids. In germline, CDR1 is SGHRS, CDR2 YFSETQ. Unmatched junction bases numbered 7, after V lost 5 bases and J lost 5 bases. CDR3 in amino acids: CASSPPGQGATGELFF. CDR3 nucleotide sequence: TGCGCCAGCAGTCCTCCGGGACAGGGGGCTACCGGGGAGCTGTTTTTT.

V gene TRBV12-3 or TRBV12-4 combines with J gene TRBJ1-2; D is possibly TRBD1 (6 bases). V was trimmed by 5 bases and J by 4 bases, leaving 17 bases between them. The CDR3 contains 15 residues. This chain's CDR3 is CASSQSPRGTYGYTF. The CDR3 DNA sequence: TGTGCCAGCAGTCAAAGCCCCAGGGGCACCTATGGCTACACCTTC.

This clonotype was found many times. This chain uses TRBV5-6 with TRBJ1-5; TRBD1 might be the D (6 bases). V was cut by 0 bases and J by 1 base, with 11 bases left in between. The V gene's germline CDR1 is SGHDT and CDR2 YYEEEE. The length of the CDR3 is 16 residues. The CDR3 coding sequence is TGTGCCAGCAGCTTGGCGGCAGGGGTGAGCAATCAGCCCCAGCATTTT. Encoded protein: CASSLAAGVSNQPQHF.

The rearrangement uses TRBV19 and TRBJ2-2; 9 bases map to TRBD1. V was pared by 3 bases and J by 8 bases, with 13 bases of the junction left unmatched. Germline loops: CDR1 LNHDA, CDR2 SQIVND (reference sequence). This CDR3 has 17 amino acids. The CDR3 bases are TGTGCCAGTAGTATCAGACTACAGGGGGCGAACTCTGGGGAGCTGTTTTTT. As protein: CASSIRLQGANSGELFF.

This clonotype was detected many times. The V call is TRBV5-1, the J call TRBJ1-1; 9 positions match TRBD1. There are 16 residues in the CDR3. Trimming removed 4 bases from V and 2 bases from J; junction bases left unmatched: 9. The germline V gene encodes CDR1 SGHRS and CDR2 YFSETQ. The CDR3 sequence: CASSPAGQGLNTEAFF. The CDR3 DNA sequence: TGCGCCAGCAGCCCTGCGGGACAGGGACTAAACACTGAAGCTTTCTTT.

The chain employs TRBV7-3 and TRBJ2-5; 11 bases fit TRBD1. There are 14 residues in the CDR3. Losses at the gene ends were 4 bases for V and 6 bases for J; bases not matched to a gene: 4. Germline V CDR1 and CDR2: SGHTA, FQGTGA. Here the CDR3 DNA reads TGTGCCAGCAGCTCGGGGACAGGGGGTAAGACCCAGTACTTC. Translated: CASSSGTGGKTQYF.

This chain links TRBV19 with TRBJ2-3, with 8 positions matching TRBD1. The germline V gene encodes CDR1 LNHDA and CDR2 SQIVND (reference sequence). V was pared by 5 bases and J by 2 bases, with 6 bases of the junction left unmatched. The CDR3 spans 15 residues. CDR3 in amino acids: CASSQQGGATDTQYF. CDR3 nucleotide sequence: TGTGCCAGTAGTCAACAGGGGGGAGCCACAGATACGCAGTATTTT.

This chain links TRBV30 with TRBJ1-5; D gene uncertain. V shed 3 bases and J shed 3 bases, with 15 bases lying between them. Per germline, CDR1 GTSNPN and CDR2 SVGIG (reference sequence). The length of the CDR3 is 15 residues. The CDR3 reads CAWSPPGGVNQPQHF. CDR3 nucleotides: TGTGCCTGGAGCCCCCCTGGCGGGGTCAATCAGCCCCAGCATTTT.

The rearrangement joins TRBV7-2 to TRBJ2-7, with D perhaps assigned TRBD1 or TRBD2 (5 bases each). This CDR3 is 14 amino acids long. Germline CDR1 and CDR2: SGHTA and FQGNSA. V was cut by 1 base and J by 1 base, with 8 bases left in between. CDR3 sequence: CASSLGGKSYEQYV. The DNA of the CDR3 is TGTGCCAGCAGCTTAGGGGGGAAATCCTACGAGCAGTACGTC.

This clonotype came up a few times. V gene TRBV11-3 combines with J gene TRBJ2-7; 10 nucleotides agree with TRBD1. The V and J ends lost 3 bases and 3 bases, in that order; junction bases with no gene match: 5. The CDR3 is made up of 15 amino acids. Per germline, CDR1 SGHNT and CDR2 YENEEA. CDR3 in DNA: TGTGCCAGCAGCTTCCTCCGGGACAGGGGCTACGAGCAGTACTTC. It translates to CASSFLRDRGYEQYF.

In its sample, this clonotype was seen many times. The chain joins TRBV27 to TRBJ1-6; D unresolved. This CDR3 has 14 residues. Germline V gene lookup returns CDR1 MNHEY and CDR2 SMNVEV (reference sequence). V was pared by 7 bases and J by 5 bases, with 12 bases between. CDR3 amino acids: CASTLHGNNSPLHF. The CDR3 coding sequence is TGTGCCAGCACATTACACGGGAATAATTCACCCCTCCACTTT.

The J gene is TRBJ1-2, the V gene TRBV28; a weak D match, TRBD1 (5 bases). This CDR3 region has 10 residues. Germline values: CDR1 MDHEN, CDR2 SYDVKM. V was shortened by 11 bases and J by 8 bases, with 12 bases between the two germline ends. The CDR3: CAGGPPGYTF. As DNA, the CDR3 is TGTGCCGGGGGACCTCCGGGCTACACCTTC.

J is TRBJ2-7 and V is TRBV6-5, with 8 bases matching TRBD1. The CDR3 length is 14 residues. CDR1 and CDR2 from the germline V gene are MNHEY and SVGAGI. Unmatched junction bases numbered 4, after V lost 1 base and J lost 5 bases. CDR3 residues: CASSYWTGINEQYF. The CDR3 DNA reads as TGTGCCAGCAGTTACTGGACAGGGATCAACGAGCAGTACTTC.

The J gene is TRBJ1-2, the V gene TRBV9, with TRBD1 matching over 7 bases. This CDR3 has 13 amino acids. Germline V gives CDR1 SGDLS, CDR2 YYNGEE. After removal of 2 bases from V and 4 bases from J, the junction contained 2 bases not matched to a gene. Written as DNA, the CDR3 is TGTGCCAGCAGCGTTGGGACAGTCTATGGCTACACCTTC. Amino acids: CASSVGTVYGYTF.

This clonotype was detected many times. This chain joins TRBV24-1 and TRBJ2-3; the match to TRBD2 covers 7 bases. Trimming at V came to 4 bases and at J to 4 bases, leaving 4 bases not matched to a gene. Germline V gives CDR1 KGHDR, CDR2 SFDVKD. This CDR3 region has 14 residues. CDR3 sequence: CATSEAGRPDTQYF. The CDR3 region has the DNA TGTGCCACCAGTGAAGCGGGGCGACCAGATACGCAGTATTTT.